This TCR beta chain derives from a study of technical replicates of blood from several donors. Repertoires were generated with immunoSEQ multiplex PCR, while TCRdb's copy carries only in-frame clones and drops some. The sample lists roughly 64,000 clones, 65% to 90% seen once, with around 5% in the top ten. This CDR3 region has 15 residues. Trimming cost V 0 bases and J 4 bases, with 11 bases left between them. Germline V gene sequence: CDR1 LGHNA, CDR2 YSLEER. This sequence originates from a human donor in good health. Some clones in this sample may be carry-over from other donors' samples. V and J are TRBV4-3 and TRBJ2-3; D is unclear. The source material was PBMCs. Here the CDR3 reads CASSQDPTFSDTQYF. In DNA form, the CDR3 reads TGCGCCAGCAGCCAAGATCCGACATTTTCAGATACGCAGTATTTT.